This T cell receptor beta chain is drawn from a study of cytomegalovirus exposure and HLA in healthy donors. Study-level points and caveats: Specificity of three CMV-associated chains for CMV antigens was verified in vitro. Immune exposure data for these donors was limited to CMV serostatus.

Regarding this clone: No antigen is known for it.

Vbeta (60) and Jbeta (13) primers were used in the PCR. Profiled with immunoSEQ multiplex PCR; TCRdb holds only in-frame clones, not every one. The sample records roughly 110,000 clones, around 74% being singletons. Looked up from germline, CDR1 is SGHRS and CDR2 is YFSETQ. V lost 9 bases, J lost 2 bases, and 12 bases stayed unmatched. The CDR3 is 15 residues long. The chain uses TRBV5-1 and TRBJ1-1, with 8 bases fitting TRBD1. Sequencing input: PBMCs. The clonotype comes from a young man in good health and CMV-seropositive. CDR3 region: CATSPAGGINTEAFF. CDR3 nucleotides: TGCGCCACCTCCCCGGCAGGGGGCATAAACACTGAAGCTTTCTTT.